The present entry profiles one TCR beta chain with its context. The data were produced by immunoSEQ multiplex PCR, yet TCRdb's version contains in-frame clones alone and is incomplete. Of about 140,000 clones listed, about 90% are singletons. The data belong to a study of control samples from healthy donors and cancer patients. This CDR3 comprises 13 residues. V gave up 10 bases and J gave up 3 bases, with 15 bases separating them. Per germline, CDR1 MNHEY and CDR2 SMNVEV (reference sequence). The sequenced sample consisted of blood. The source is a man younger than 35 in good health. The chain employs TRBV27 and TRBJ2-5, with TRBD2 as a possible D gene (6 bases). In DNA form, the CDR3 reads TGTGCCACCTCTCCGGGGGAAAAAGAGACCCAGTACTTC. Protein sequence: CATSPGEKETQYF.